This T cell receptor (beta chain) was found in a study of T cells after yellow fever vaccination. General observations from the study: The study found a weaker secondary response that peaked faster, day 5 versus 15. Nearly all vaccine-responding clonotypes were undetectable in sorted memory subsets on day 0. A minor fraction of clonotypes spanned both CD4 and CD8 compartments.

For TCR, cDNA came from 5'RACE template switching, which added a universal primer site and UMIs. MiXCR was run by TCRdb on the 5' RACE reads, yielding one entry per CDR3 protein. The sample holds just over 25,000 distinct CDR3 sequences, under 5.5% seen once. CDR1 is MNHEY and CDR2 is SVGEGT in the germline V gene. The CDR3 is 11 amino acids. Trimming took 5 bases from V and 4 from J, leaving 4 bases between them. Material: PBMCs, either bulk or a sorted T-cell subset (CD4+, CD8+, memory, or dextramer-sorted; not recorded which), obtained 15 days after the yellow fever booster vaccination. The V and J genes are TRBV6-2 or TRBV6-3 and TRBJ2-3; unclear D gene. The origin of this receptor is a man in his thirties or forties who received the YFV17D yellow fever vaccine. The CDR3 DNA reads TGTGCCAGCAGTCGAGCAGATACGCAGTATTTT. Protein: CASSRADTQYF.